Listed here are 3 T cell receptor beta chains from one sample, sequenced in a study of CD8+CD57+ T cells in acquired aplastic anemia. The sequenced patients had an expansion of CD8+CD57+ cells seen by flow cytometry. The use of genomic DNA as template underpinned the TCR beta VDJ and CDR3 profiling. TCRdb used MiXCR to reprocess the reads, holding one entry per CDR3 protein. The table has around 430,000 distinct CDR3 sequences, approximately 33% seen once. Sequencing was performed on sorted CD4+, CD8+, or CD8+CD57+ T cells (not recorded which) from PBMCs. All receptors derive from a human donor with aplastic anemia.

A word on this clonotype: One end of the junction varies from germline; a read error may be responsible. This rearrangement joins TRBV20-1 to TRBJ2-7, with a possible D match to TRBD1 (5 bases). Germline CDR1 DFQATT, CDR2 SNEGSKA (reference sequence). The CDR3 has 13 residues. In nucleotides, the CDR3 is TGCAGTGCCAGCCTCGACAGATCGGGCGAGCAGTGCTTC. Protein: CSASLDRSGEQCF.

This clonotype came up many times. This chain joins TRBV19 and TRBJ2-1; 10 bases fit TRBD2. In germline, CDR1 is LNHDA, CDR2 SQIVND (reference sequence). Trimming cost V 4 bases and J 8 bases; bases outside gene matches: 8. The length of the CDR3 is 15 residues. This CDR3 reads CASSSVASGSYEQFF. In DNA, the CDR3 is TGTGCCAGTAGTAGTGTGGCTAGCGGGAGCTATGAGCAGTTCTTC.

This clonotype was counted a single time. A much larger clone differs by one base, so this may be a read error. The V call is TRBV7-2, the J call TRBJ1-5; 8 bases map to TRBD1. The ends lost 6 bases at V and 7 bases at J; junction bases unmatched: 8. The CDR3 length is 14 residues. Germline CDR1 reads SGHTA; CDR2 reads FQGNSA. The CDR3 region is CASSSRGQGQPQHF. DNA for the CDR3: TGTGCCAGCAGTTCCAGGGGGCAGGGACAGCCCCAGCATTTT.